Presented here are 14 T cell receptor beta chains from one specimen sequenced in a study of cytomegalovirus exposure and HLA in healthy donors. Clones were sequenced by immunoSEQ multiplex PCR, and TCRdb holds only the in-frame ones, with some missing. Counted here are under 250,000 clones, about 81% occurring once; the ten biggest clones make up 0.95% to 1.5%. The material sequenced was PBMCs. Source of these receptors: a woman aged 25-40 years in good health and CMV-seronegative.

The DNA of the CDR3 is TGTGCTAGTGGCTCTCCGGGACAGGGGTCGCCGGGAGAGCGGATCGGGGAGCTGTTTTTT. Translation: CASGSPGQGSPGERIGELFF. This sequence joins TRBV12-5 and TRBJ2-2, with 10 positions matching TRBD1. Germline V lookup: CDR1 LGHNT, CDR2 FRNRAP. J was trimmed by 7 bases and V by 6 bases; bases with no gene match: 23. CDR3 length: 20 residues.

This chain uses TRBV2 with TRBJ2-5; TRBD2 agrees at 8 bases. V shed 6 bases, J shed 7 bases, and the junction held 7 bases outside the gene matches. Germline values: CDR1 SNHLY, CDR2 FYNNEI. The length of the CDR3 is 13 residues. CDR3 sequence: CASSRGGSGTQYF. CDR3 bases: TGTGCCAGCAGCCGGGGGGGATCTGGGACCCAGTACTTC.

The V call is TRBV11-2, the J call TRBJ2-2; 7 bases match TRBD1. CDR1 is SGHAT and CDR2 is FQNNGV in the germline V gene. V gave up 8 bases and J gave up 3 bases; unmatched junction bases: 9. This CDR3 contains 15 residues. In nucleotides, the CDR3 is TGTGCCAGCGAGGTAGGGCAGGGGGACACCGGGGAGCTGTTTTTT. Protein sequence: CASEVGQGDTGELFF.

The rearrangement joins TRBV2 to TRBJ1-5; TRBD1 might be the D (6 bases). The CDR3 has 15 amino acids. With 3 bases removed from V and 1 base from J, the gap between germline ends came to 10 bases. CDR1 and CDR2 from the germline V gene are SNHLY and FYNNEI. In DNA form, the CDR3 reads TGTGCCAGCAGTGATAGGGGGTTGAGCAATCAGCCCCAGCATTTT. As protein: CASSDRGLSNQPQHF.

The chain is built from TRBV5-1 and TRBJ2-3; TRBD2 matches 7 bases. The trim removed 4 bases at V and 5 bases at J, leaving 10 bases unmatched. The CDR3 is 15 amino acids. Germline CDR1 reads SGHRS; CDR2 reads YFSETQ. The CDR3 bases are TGCGCCAGCAGCCGACTAGCCCCAGCTCAAGATACGCAGTATTTT. Translated: CASSRLAPAQDTQYF.

The rearrangement links TRBV10-1 to TRBJ2-7; 7 nucleotides match TRBD2. This CDR3 region has 14 residues. The germline CDR1 and CDR2 sequences are WNHNN and SYGVQD (reference sequence). J lost 3 bases, V lost 2 bases, and 4 bases had no gene match. CDR3 coding DNA: TGCGCCAGCAGTGAGGGGCGGGGGAACTACGAGCAGTACTTC. It encodes CASSEGRGNYEQYF.

The V gene is TRBV9, the J gene TRBJ2-2; 9 bases are shared with TRBD1. Germline CDR1 is SGDLS and CDR2 is YYNGEE. Trimming cost V 3 bases and J 8 bases; bases outside gene matches: 5. This CDR3 has 14 residues. The CDR3 loop is CASSETGGRGELFF. The DNA of the CDR3 is TGTGCCAGCAGCGAGACAGGGGGTAGAGGGGAGCTGTTTTTT.

V usage is TRBV27 and J usage is TRBJ2-7; 11 bases align to TRBD2. Trimming at V came to 2 bases and at J to 0 bases, leaving 24 bases not matched to a gene. The CDR3 runs 23 residues. From germline, CDR1 is MNHEY and CDR2 SMNVEV (reference sequence). DNA for the CDR3: TGTGCCAGCAGTTTAGGGGCAGGTTCATTTGATAGACTAGCGGGGCCAAGCTCCTACGAGCAGTACTTC. Encoded protein: CASSLGAGSFDRLAGPSSYEQYF.

The rearrangement uses TRBV6-5 and TRBJ1-3; the D gene is possibly TRBD1 (5 bases). V was trimmed by 8 bases and J by 3 bases, leaving 11 bases between them. Germline V CDR1 and CDR2: MNHEY, SVGAGI. The CDR3 loop spans 13 amino acids. CDR3 loop: CASHGGGGNTIYF. The CDR3, as DNA: TGTGCCAGCCACGGGGGTGGTGGAAACACCATATATTTT.

This clone was observed a single time. The chain employs TRBV6-5 and TRBJ2-3; 8 nucleotides match TRBD1. V shed 0 bases, J shed 4 bases, and the junction held 6 bases outside the gene matches. This CDR3 is built from 16 residues. CDR1 is MNHEY and CDR2 is SVGAGI in the germline V gene. The DNA of the CDR3 is TGTGCCAGCAGTTACTCGAGCAGGGGGCGAGCAGATACGCAGTATTTT. Amino acid sequence: CASSYSSRGRADTQYF.

The count of this clone is one. This CDR3 is CASSPAWSEGAPLHF. DNA of the CDR3: TGTGCCAGCAGCCCGGCGTGGTCCGAAGGGGCACCCCTCCACTTT. The rearrangement uses TRBV11-2 and TRBJ1-6; D is perhaps TRBD1 (5 bases). CDR3 length: 15 amino acids. The germline V gene has CDR1 SGHAT and CDR2 FQNNGV. The ends were cut back, 5 bases at V and 11 bases at J, with 19 bases in the middle.

J is TRBJ2-7 and V is TRBV29-1, with 7 bases fitting TRBD2. The germline CDR1 and CDR2 sequences are SQVTM and ANQGSEA. This CDR3 is built from 14 residues. Trimming removed 7 bases from V and 2 bases from J; junction bases left unmatched: 11. CDR3 amino acids: CSAIGAGEAYEQYF. The DNA of the CDR3 is TGCAGCGCAATCGGGGCGGGAGAGGCCTACGAGCAGTACTTC.

The chain recombines TRBV5-1 with TRBJ2-1, with 8 bases identical to TRBD1. CDR1 is SGHRS and CDR2 is YFSETQ in the germline V gene. The CDR3 extends over 16 amino acids. With V trimmed by 1 base and J by 7 bases, 10 bases remained unmatched. CDR3 coding DNA: TGCGCCAGCAGCTTGATGGAGACAGGGGCGTTTAATGAGCAGTTCTTC. It translates to CASSLMETGAFNEQFF.

This rearrangement joins TRBV7-9 to TRBJ2-7; 15 positions match TRBD2. The CDR3 is made up of 14 amino acids. The germline V gene encodes CDR1 SEHNR and CDR2 FQNEAQ (reference sequence). Trimming cost V 10 bases and J 3 bases; bases outside gene matches: 4. The CDR3 spells CATRTSGRVYEQYF. CDR3 coding DNA: TGTGCCACGCGGACTAGCGGGAGGGTCTACGAGCAGTACTTC.